The 31 T cell receptor beta chains listed next were all sequenced from one sample in a study of cytomegalovirus exposure and HLA in healthy donors. The assay was immunoSEQ multiplex PCR, and TCRdb's table has in-frame clones only and misses some. The sample holds 90,000 to 150,000 clones, over 75% seen once. Sequenced: PBMCs. The source of these receptors is a woman younger than 45 in good health and CMV-seronegative.

The V and J genes are TRBV5-1 and TRBJ2-2; tentative D call: TRBD1 (6 bases). V lost 0 bases and J 4 bases, leaving 10 bases between the germline ends. This CDR3 has 15 residues. CDR1 and CDR2 (germline): SGHRS, YFSETQ. The CDR3 DNA follows: TGCGCCAGCAGCTTGGGGGGGCGCGGCACCGGGGAGCTGTTTTTT. Its translation is CASSLGGRGTGELFF. The full variable domain, in which reference TRBV5-1 and TRBJ2-2 provide the parts outside the CDR3, is KAGVTQTPRYLIKTRGQQVTLSCSPISGHRSVSWYQQTPGQGLQFLFEYFSETQRNKGNFPGRFSGRQFSNSRSEMNVSTLELGDSALYLCASSLGGRGTGELFFGEGSRLTVL.

This rearrangement joins TRBV21-1 to TRBJ2-5; TRBD1, the table's D call, lacks a check against the DNA. TRBV21-1 is a listed pseudogene. CDR3 length equals 15 residues. CDR3 sequence (DNA): TGTGCCAGCAGCAAACTCAACCTCCAAGGGGGCCCCCAGTACTTC. Residues: CASSKLNLQGGPQYF.

The rearrangement joins TRBV9 to TRBJ1-6; D is ambiguous. CDR3 length equals 15 residues. CDR1 and CDR2 (germline): SGDLS, YYNGEE. V dropped 5 bases and J dropped 0 bases, with 9 bases sitting between them. In DNA form, the CDR3 reads TGTGCCAGCAGTCTTAGGAGCTCCTATAATTCACCCCTCCACTTT. It is translated as CASSLRSSYNSPLHF.

This clone was counted between two and nine times. The chain couples TRBV27 to TRBJ2-6, with 8 bases matching TRBD1. V was clipped by 5 bases and J by 2 bases; unmatched bases: 8. The CDR3 spans 17 residues. Per germline, CDR1 MNHEY and CDR2 SMNVEV (reference sequence). This CDR3 reads CASSPIRQGTGANVLTF. The CDR3 region has the DNA TGTGCCAGCAGTCCTATTCGACAGGGGACTGGGGCCAACGTCCTGACTTTC.

V gene TRBV11-3 combines with J gene TRBJ2-3, with D possibly being TRBD1 (5 bases). V lost 3 bases, J lost 6 bases, and 10 bases lay in between. The germline gives CDR1 SGHNT, CDR2 YENEEA. CDR3 length equals 13 residues. The CDR3 DNA follows: TGTGCCAGCAGCTTTCGCAGGGTGGATACGCAGTATTTT. Amino acid sequence: CASSFRRVDTQYF.

This clone was picked up a small number of times. The CDR3 loop is CASSSQGSPLHF. The CDR3 nucleotides are TGTGCCAGCAGTTCCCAGGGGTCACCCCTCCACTTT. V is TRBV6-5 and J is TRBJ1-6; a weak D match, TRBD1 (6 bases). The CDR3 runs to 12 residues. V was trimmed by 4 bases and J by 10 bases, leaving 8 bases between them. Germline V gene lookup returns CDR1 MNHEY and CDR2 SVGAGI.

The CDR3 is CASSLLAANTNTEAFF. DNA for the CDR3: TGCGCCAGCAGCTTGTTGGCGGCTAATACGAACACTGAAGCTTTCTTT. The chain links TRBV5-1 to TRBJ1-1; D not certain. The CDR3 has 16 amino acids. With 1 base removed from V and 1 base from J, the gap between germline ends came to 14 bases. CDR1 SGHRS and CDR2 YFSETQ come from the germline V gene.

This clone was recorded only once. This rearrangement joins TRBV6-4 to TRBJ2-7; 8 bases align to TRBD1. V trimming: 8 bases; J trimming: 2 bases; junction bases outside the gene matches: 5. Germline V gives CDR1 MRHNA, CDR2 SNTAGT. The CDR3 consists of 13 residues. The chain's CDR3 is CASWDRRAYEQYF. The DNA of the CDR3 is TGTGCCAGCTGGGACAGGCGAGCCTACGAGCAGTACTTC.

This chain links TRBV6-1 with TRBJ2-7; possible D gene TRBD1, 6 bases. There are 14 residues in the CDR3. Germline V CDR1 and CDR2: MNHNS, SASEGT. V was shortened by 5 bases and J by 2 bases, with 13 bases between the two germline ends. The CDR3 coding sequence is TGTGCCAGCAGTCCACGGACAGAAGCCTACGAGCAGTACTTC. Translating it yields CASSPRTEAYEQYF.

The rearrangement links TRBV18 to TRBJ1-1; 8 nucleotides line up with TRBD1. With 5 bases clipped from V and 5 bases from J, the junction kept 4 bases outside the gene matches. CDR1 is KGHSH, CDR2 LQKENI, per germline. The CDR3 sequence is 13 residues long. CDR3 nucleotides: TGTGCCAGCTCAGGGGGACAGGAGACTGAAGCTTTCTTT. It encodes CASSGGQETEAFF.

The rearrangement joins TRBV14 to TRBJ2-2; unclear D gene. The germline gives CDR1 SGHDN, CDR2 FVKESK. The CDR3 consists of 13 residues. The V end was cut by 0 bases, the J end by 6 bases, with 5 bases between. The CDR3 bases are TGTGCCAGCAGCCAAGATGCAGCCGGGGAGCTGTTTTTT. Translating it yields CASSQDAAGELFF.

V and J are TRBV7-2 and TRBJ1-2; 7 bases agree with TRBD1. With 5 bases clipped from V and 8 bases from J, the junction kept 11 bases outside the gene matches. CDR1 and CDR2 (germline): SGHTA, FQGNSA. CDR3 length: 14 residues. The CDR3 protein is CASSEGQVPGGYTF. The CDR3 coding sequence is TGTGCCAGCAGCGAAGGACAGGTCCCGGGGGGCTACACCTTC.

This clone was seen once. This rearrangement joins TRBV7-9 to TRBJ2-3; 9 bases map to TRBD2. CDR1 SEHNR and CDR2 FQNEAQ come from the germline V gene (reference sequence). The CDR3 runs to 15 residues. The J segment lost 4 bases and the V segment lost 5 bases, leaving 7 bases of the junction unmatched. The CDR3 here is CASSGSGGSADTQYF. DNA for the CDR3: TGTGCCAGCAGCGGTAGCGGGGGTAGCGCAGATACGCAGTATTTT.

The rearrangement links TRBV5-1 to TRBJ2-5; D is unresolved. Germline CDR1 and CDR2: SGHRS and YFSETQ. V was clipped by 0 bases and J by 2 bases, with 11 bases between them. The CDR3 is 15 amino acids. The CDR3 region has the DNA TGCGCCAGCAGCTTGGGACTGACTCTACAAGAGACCCAGTACTTC. It encodes CASSLGLTLQETQYF.

The chain joins TRBV7-9 to TRBJ1-4; 8 bases fit TRBD1. The CDR3 loop spans 16 amino acids. After removal of 5 bases from V and 5 bases from J, the junction contained 10 bases not matched to a gene. Looked up from germline, CDR1 is SEHNR and CDR2 is FQNEAQ (reference sequence). CDR3 coding DNA: TGTGCCAGCAGCCCCGGCCCAGGGGGCGGGAATGAAAAACTGTTTTTT. It yields the protein CASSPGPGGGNEKLFF. Supplemented by reference TRBV7-9 and TRBJ1-4, the full variable domain reads DTGVSQNPRHKITKRGQNVTFRCDPISEHNRLYWYRQTLGQGPEFLTYFQNEAQLEKSRLLSDRFSAERPKGSFSTLEIQRTEQGDSAMYLCASSPGPGGGNEKLFFGSGTQLSVL.

This chain connects TRBV27 to TRBJ1-4; 10 bases are shared with TRBD1. Per the germline V gene, CDR1 is MNHEY and CDR2 is SMNVEV (reference sequence). This CDR3 has 16 residues. Trimming took 3 bases from V and 7 from J; bases not matched to a gene: 8. The CDR3 sequence: CASSFSRQGAGEKLFF. As DNA, the CDR3 is TGTGCCAGCAGTTTTTCCCGACAGGGGGCGGGTGAAAAACTGTTTTTT.

The chain is built from TRBV5-8 and TRBJ1-5; a possible D gene is TRBD1 (5 bases). V shed 4 bases and J shed 0 bases, with 11 bases lying between them. The CDR3 has 15 amino acids. Germline CDR1 is SGHTS and CDR2 is YDEGEE. The DNA of the CDR3 is TGTGCCAGCAGCGACAGCGTCTATAGCAATCAGCCCCAGCATTTT. As protein: CASSDSVYSNQPQHF.

The chain carries TRBV6-5 and TRBJ2-5, with TRBD2 identical over 13 bases. The CDR3 length is 15 residues. After removal of 5 bases from V and 2 bases from J, the junction contained 2 bases not matched to a gene. Germline CDR1 reads MNHEY; CDR2 reads SVGAGI. This CDR3 reads CASSPGLAGQETQYF. The CDR3 nucleotides are TGTGCCAGCAGTCCGGGACTAGCGGGGCAAGAGACCCAGTACTTC.

The V gene is TRBV28, the J gene TRBJ1-2; 8 nucleotides agree with TRBD1. V gave up 10 bases and J gave up 4 bases; unmatched junction bases: 2. The CDR3 runs 11 residues. Germline CDR1 reads MDHEN; CDR2 reads SYDVKM. The DNA of the CDR3 is TGTGCCACCCAGGGGGCCTATGGCTACACCTTC. Amino acids: CATQGAYGYTF.

The chain couples TRBV2 to TRBJ2-5; D may be TRBD2 (5 bases). Germline V gene lookup returns CDR1 SNHLY and CDR2 FYNNEI. There are 11 residues in the CDR3. Trimming took 7 bases from V and 5 from J, leaving 8 bases between them. The CDR3 is CASNWEETQYF. Written as DNA, the CDR3 is TGTGCCAGCAACTGGGAGGAGACCCAGTACTTC.

The chain couples TRBV7-8 to TRBJ1-5; D not certain. Trimming removed 1 base at V and 3 bases at J, with 4 bases between. Per the germline V gene, CDR1 is SGHVS and CDR2 is FQNEAQ. This CDR3 comprises 13 residues. The CDR3 region is CASSLGANQPQHF. CDR3 nucleotides: TGTGCCAGCAGCTTAGGGGCCAATCAGCCCCAGCATTTT.

This clone has just one count. The chain is built from TRBV2 and TRBJ1-5; 7 positions match TRBD1. Trimming removed 4 bases from V and 3 bases from J; junction bases left unmatched: 6. The CDR3 sequence is 15 residues long. Per the germline V gene, CDR1 is SNHLY and CDR2 is FYNNEI. The CDR3 protein is CASSGTGKPNQPQHF. CDR3 nucleotide sequence: TGTGCCAGCAGTGGGACAGGAAAACCCAATCAGCCCCAGCATTTT.

Here the CDR3 DNA reads TGTGCCAGCAGCTCAATTGGAAACACCATATATTTT. This translates into CASSSIGNTIYF. The chain recombines TRBV9 with TRBJ1-3; D unresolved. This CDR3 spans 12 amino acids. Per the germline V gene, CDR1 is SGDLS and CDR2 is YYNGEE. V shed 4 bases and J shed 3 bases, with 5 bases lying between them.

The J gene is TRBJ2-3, the V gene TRBV27; 10 bases are a match to TRBD2. This CDR3 region has 17 residues. Trimming cost V 3 bases and J 1 base; bases outside gene matches: 7. In germline, CDR1 is MNHEY, CDR2 SMNVEV (reference sequence). In DNA form, the CDR3 reads TGTGCCAGCAGTTTTACTAGCGGGGCGGGGGGCACAGATACGCAGTATTTT. Its protein is CASSFTSGAGGTDTQYF.

The chain employs TRBV2 and TRBJ1-6; 8 nucleotides match TRBD1. After removal of 3 bases from V and 7 bases from J, the junction contained 8 bases not matched to a gene. Germline V gene data show CDR1 as SNHLY and CDR2 as FYNNEI. The CDR3 loop spans 16 amino acids. This chain's CDR3 is CASSEGQVPKNSPLHF. The CDR3, as DNA: TGTGCCAGCAGTGAGGGACAGGTCCCAAAAAATTCACCCCTCCACTTT. Looking up the rest from reference TRBV2 and TRBJ1-6 gives the full variable domain: EPEVTQTPSHQVTQMGQEVILRCVPISNHLYFYWYRQILGQKVEFLVSFYNNEISEKSEIFDDQFSVERPDGSNFTLKIRSTKLEDSAMYFCASSEGQVPKNSPLHFGNGTRLTVT.

CDR3 in DNA: TGTGCCAGCATACCCGACAGGAGCAATGAGCAGTTCTTC. This sequence encodes CASIPDRSNEQFF. This sequence joins TRBV27 and TRBJ2-1; perhaps TRBD1 as D (6 bases). The CDR3 has 13 amino acids. Germline V CDR1 and CDR2: MNHEY, SMNVEV (reference sequence). The ends were cut back, 7 bases at V and 6 bases at J, with 13 bases in the middle.

The V call is TRBV5-1, the J call TRBJ1-2, with unresolved D. This CDR3 region has 12 residues. The germline V gene encodes CDR1 SGHRS and CDR2 YFSETQ. Trimming removed 7 bases from V and 7 bases from J, with 14 bases in between. CDR3 region: CASAVGAGGYTF. For the CDR3, the DNA is TGCGCCAGCGCGGTGGGCGCGGGTGGCTACACCTTC.

This chain joins TRBV27 and TRBJ2-7; 8 bases match TRBD2. J was trimmed by 4 bases and V by 5 bases; bases with no gene match: 1. CDR3 length: 12 residues. Germline lookup yields CDR1 MNHEY and CDR2 SMNVEV (reference sequence). CDR3 in amino acids: CASSPGGYEQYF. CDR3 DNA: TGTGCCAGCAGTCCGGGGGGGTACGAGCAGTACTTC.

The chain couples TRBV13 to TRBJ2-2; TRBD1 agrees at 9 bases. V shed 0 bases, J shed 3 bases, and the junction held 11 bases outside the gene matches. The CDR3 is 19 amino acids. Germline V gene sequence: CDR1 PRHDT, CDR2 FYEKMQ (reference sequence). Here the CDR3 reads CASSLGRIRTGADTGELFF. CDR3 bases: TGTGCCAGCAGCTTAGGCCGGATCCGGACAGGGGCCGACACCGGGGAGCTGTTTTTT.

This chain uses TRBV12-5 with TRBJ1-6; D unresolved. The CDR3 sequence is 12 residues long. Looked up from germline, CDR1 is LGHNT and CDR2 is FRNRAP. V shed 5 bases and J shed 10 bases, with 9 bases lying between them. CDR3 in DNA: TGTGCTAGTGGTCCCCGACTCTCACCCCTCCACTTT. Translated: CASGPRLSPLHF.

The chain combines TRBV5-1 with TRBJ1-1, with a tentative D call TRBD1 (6 bases). CDR3 length equals 14 residues. Deletions cut 4 bases from V and 1 base from J, with 11 bases between. CDR1 is SGHRS and CDR2 is YFSETQ in the germline V gene. The chain's CDR3 is CASSPGTRNTEAFF. CDR3 DNA: TGCGCCAGCAGCCCCGGGACAAGGAACACTGAAGCTTTCTTT.